This T cell receptor beta chain was identified during a study of blood T cells in healthy people across ages. Overall study context: Per two T cells, template switching captured roughly one barcoded beta molecule.

Alongside a J-beta primer mix, a sample-barcoded 5' primer served in a second PCR lasting roughly 6 to 11 cycles. TCRdb reanalysed the 5' RACE reads using MiXCR and keeps one entry per CDR3 protein. Among about 630,000 distinct CDR3 sequences listed, around 21% were seen once. About this clonotype: Its antigen is unidentified.

Findings and limits, study-wide: Fewer expanded clones and more diversity marked long-lived versus aged donors.

The CDR3 length is 15 residues. V was cut by 4 bases and J by 7 bases, with 18 bases left in between. Germline-derived CDR1 and CDR2 are SGHRS and YFSETQ. Sequencing was performed on blood. This receptor was identified in a man aged 65-85 years in good health. The rearrangement links TRBV5-1 to TRBJ1-3; no firm D call. The CDR3 bases are TGCGCCAGCAGCCACAACGGGCAGGTGGGGAACACCATATATTTT. Translation gives CASSHNGQVGNTIYF.